A selection of T cell receptor beta chains follows, all from one sample in a study of blood T cell repertoires in COVID-19. Assay used: immunoSEQ multiplex PCR; TCRdb lists only in-frame clones, some missing. The table has under 150,000 clones, over 80% seen once. Source material: peripheral blood. The origin of the receptors is a man between 25 and 39 years old with acute or convalescent COVID-19. CDR3s include the opening cysteine and the closing phenylalanine or tryptophan. The order of the fields is J gene, V gene, clone size, CDR3 protein. The size entry is marked missing in some rows and otherwise reads once, few, many or a size class.

j_call: TRBJ1-5
v_call: TRBV5-1
clone_size: once
cdr3_aa: CASSPTGGNQPQHF

j_call: TRBJ1-4
v_call: TRBV7-9
clone_size: -
cdr3_aa: CASSSYRGGNEKLFF

j_call: TRBJ2-3
v_call: TRBV30
clone_size: once
cdr3_aa: CAWSVSGTPNRDTDTQYF

j_call: TRBJ1-2
v_call: TRBV16
clone_size: once
cdr3_aa: CASSQSAHYGYTF

j_call: TRBJ2-4
v_call: TRBV2
clone_size: -
cdr3_aa: CASSADSLAKNIQYF

j_call: TRBJ1-5
v_call: TRBV19
clone_size: -
cdr3_aa: CASSSRTDSNQPQHF

j_call: TRBJ2-7
v_call: TRBV6-4
clone_size: -
cdr3_aa: CASTPRDYEQYF

j_call: TRBJ2-1
v_call: TRBV19
clone_size: -
cdr3_aa: CASSGGGDYNEQFF

j_call: TRBJ1-3
v_call: TRBV9
clone_size: -
cdr3_aa: CASSVGGQHSGNTIYF

j_call: TRBJ2-1
v_call: TRBV5-1
clone_size: -
cdr3_aa: CASSTGTSGSHYNEQFF

j_call: TRBJ1-6
v_call: TRBV9
clone_size: -
cdr3_aa: CASSYGGDNSPLHF

j_call: TRBJ1-6
v_call: TRBV30
clone_size: -
cdr3_aa: CAWSLLSPGQPNSPLHF

j_call: TRBJ1-1
v_call: TRBV5-1
clone_size: -
cdr3_aa: CASSQGQDLLGDTEAFF

j_call: TRBJ2-1
v_call: TRBV6-5
clone_size: once
cdr3_aa: CASSDTGGEQFF

j_call: TRBJ1-1
v_call: TRBV5-6
clone_size: -
cdr3_aa: CASTQTAIVEAFF

j_call: TRBJ1-5
v_call: TRBV10-3
clone_size: -
cdr3_aa: CAISLDRAGQPQHF

j_call: TRBJ1-2
v_call: TRBV4-3
clone_size: -
cdr3_aa: CASSQDGTGADGYTF

j_call: TRBJ1-2
v_call: TRBV25-1
clone_size: -
cdr3_aa: CATPGVMGGYTF

j_call: TRBJ1-3
v_call: TRBV27
clone_size: -
cdr3_aa: CASSLPRQGAPGNTIYF

j_call: TRBJ1-6
v_call: TRBV4-1
clone_size: -
cdr3_aa: CASSQGLGFSYNSPLHF

j_call: TRBJ1-3
v_call: TRBV5-6
clone_size: -
cdr3_aa: CASSWGVGGNTIYF

j_call: TRBJ2-7
v_call: TRBV6-2/TRBV6-3
clone_size: -
cdr3_aa: CASSYGGTAYEQYF

j_call: TRBJ1-1
v_call: TRBV9
clone_size: -
cdr3_aa: CASNGHMNTEAFF

j_call: TRBJ1-1
v_call: TRBV6-6
clone_size: once
cdr3_aa: CASSAPGGQNTEAFF

j_call: TRBJ2-3
v_call: TRBV24-1
clone_size: -
cdr3_aa: CAIRQEEIEDTQYF

j_call: TRBJ1-2
v_call: TRBV27
clone_size: -
cdr3_aa: CASSSRPTGTYGYTF

j_call: TRBJ2-1
v_call: TRBV19
clone_size: -
cdr3_aa: CASSSRNRDNEQFF

j_call: TRBJ2-3
v_call: TRBV30
clone_size: -
cdr3_aa: CAWSPRTSGSADTQYF

j_call: TRBJ2-5
v_call: TRBV3-1/TRBV3-2
clone_size: -
cdr3_aa: CASSQVIGAVQETQYF

j_call: TRBJ2-3
v_call: TRBV4-2
clone_size: -
cdr3_aa: CASSPDTSGRIDTQYF

j_call: TRBJ1-2
v_call: TRBV6-1
clone_size: -
cdr3_aa: CASSEQLSGVLPYGYTF

j_call: TRBJ2-1
v_call: TRBV25-1
clone_size: -
cdr3_aa: CASSEFPGTEQFF

j_call: TRBJ2-1
v_call: TRBV4-1
clone_size: -
cdr3_aa: CASSQDMAVQFF

j_call: TRBJ2-1
v_call: TRBV27
clone_size: -
cdr3_aa: CASSLDYRLVGEQFF

j_call: TRBJ2-2
v_call: TRBV10-3
clone_size: -
cdr3_aa: CAISAWAGTTGELFF

j_call: TRBJ1-2
v_call: TRBV5-5
clone_size: -
cdr3_aa: CASSPRTGEKGGYTF

j_call: TRBJ2-1
v_call: TRBV4-1
clone_size: -
cdr3_aa: CASSGRTSGRGDEQFF

j_call: TRBJ1-3
v_call: TRBV19
clone_size: -
cdr3_aa: CASSIGGIHSGNTIYF

j_call: TRBJ2-1
v_call: TRBV5-4
clone_size: -
cdr3_aa: CASSIGTSGRVGQFF

j_call: TRBJ1-5
v_call: TRBV6-4
clone_size: few
cdr3_aa: CASSRTGEEQPQHF

j_call: TRBJ1-2
v_call: TRBV4-3
clone_size: -
cdr3_aa: CASSQVQGALPGYTF

j_call: TRBJ2-3
v_call: TRBV7-2
clone_size: -
cdr3_aa: CASRNPSGGGADTQYF

j_call: TRBJ2-7
v_call: TRBV30
clone_size: -
cdr3_aa: CAWIQRQLGEQYF

j_call: TRBJ2-2
v_call: TRBV7-8
clone_size: few
cdr3_aa: CASSIGTGVTGELFF

j_call: TRBJ1-2
v_call: TRBV5-1
clone_size: few
cdr3_aa: CASSRGQGGNYGYTF

j_call: TRBJ2-3
v_call: TRBV7-9
clone_size: -
cdr3_aa: CASSLQREAGDTDTQYF

j_call: TRBJ1-2
v_call: TRBV2
clone_size: once
cdr3_aa: CASSLDRGNYGYTF

j_call: TRBJ1-5
v_call: TRBV6-5
clone_size: -
cdr3_aa: CASSPRGDQPQHF

j_call: TRBJ2-3
v_call: TRBV10-3
clone_size: once
cdr3_aa: CAISERLAGGYTDTQYF

j_call: TRBJ1-1
v_call: TRBV12-3/TRBV12-4
clone_size: once
cdr3_aa: CASSPRTGAEAFF

j_call: TRBJ2-5
v_call: TRBV5-1
clone_size: -
cdr3_aa: CASSLVANQETQYF

j_call: TRBJ2-6
v_call: TRBV6-1
clone_size: -
cdr3_aa: CASSDLGTSGANVLTF